This T cell receptor beta chain appears in the sequencing data of a study of OX40 agonist ivuxolimab in advanced cancers. For the study at large: The diagnoses of dose-escalation patients were hepatocellular carcinoma, melanoma, renal cell or head and neck cancer. Participants could have had prior anti-PD-1, anti-PD-L1 or anti-CTLA-4 therapy, and less than 45% had some.

Samples of blood were obtained at baseline, on cycle 4 day 1, and on cycle 7 day 1. TCRdb's copy holds only in-frame clones and misses some; the assay was immunoSEQ multiplex PCR. The sample includes approximately 48,000 clones, approximately 80% of them seen just once. The CDR3 is 12 residues long. Trimming left V 5 bases short and J 7 bases short, with 11 bases between. The germline gives CDR1 SGHNT, CDR2 YENEEA. The receptor comes from an adult with an advanced solid tumor such as melanoma, head and neck, liver or kidney cancer. The gene calls are TRBV11-3 and TRBJ1-2; D is unresolved. The source was CD4+ or CD8+ T cells sorted from blood, collected in a trial of the OX40 agonist ivuxolimab. The CDR3 DNA is TGTGCCAGCAGCCCAGGACTCGGTGGCTACACCTTC. Residues: CASSPGLGGYTF.